This passage covers 8 T cell receptor beta chains from one sample sequenced in a study of cytomegalovirus exposure and HLA in healthy donors. Repertoires were generated with immunoSEQ multiplex PCR, while TCRdb's copy carries only in-frame clones and drops some. The sample consists of 120,000 to 150,000 clones, 90% to 95% of them appearing once. What was sequenced was PBMCs. These receptors were collected from a young man in good health and CMV-seronegative.

The chain couples TRBV5-6 to TRBJ1-1, with D unresolved. V shed 0 bases and J shed 4 bases, with 10 bases lying between them. Germline V gene data show CDR1 as SGHDT and CDR2 as YYEEEE. CDR3 length equals 14 residues. CDR3 bases: TGTGCCAGCAGCTTGGATCTTGATAGCACTGAAGCTTTCTTT. It codes for CASSLDLDSTEAFF.

The chain recombines TRBV14 with TRBJ2-5, with D possibly matching TRBD2 (5 bases). TRBJ2-7 explains the end of the DNA better; the J call may be wrong. The CDR3 consists of 16 residues. Germline assignment: CDR1 SGHDN and CDR2 FVKESK. CDR3 sequence reads: CASSQDSGTFSYEQYF. The DNA for the CDR3 is TGTGCCAGCAGCCAAGACTCGGGAACCTTTTCCTACGAGCAGTACTTC.

The chain recombines TRBV2 with TRBJ2-7; 10 bases agree with TRBD1. CDR1 and CDR2 from the germline V gene are SNHLY and FYNNEI. V trimming: 4 bases; J trimming: 1 base; junction bases outside the gene matches: 1. This CDR3 region has 14 residues. The CDR3 nucleotides are TGTGCCAGCAGTGGGACAGGGGGGTCCTACGAGCAGTACTTC. It specifies CASSGTGGSYEQYF.

V gene TRBV19 combines with J gene TRBJ2-7, with D possibly matching TRBD2 (6 bases). The ends were cut back, 5 bases at V and 2 bases at J, with 13 bases in the middle. The CDR3 runs 14 residues. CDR1 and CDR2 from the germline V gene are LNHDA and SQIVND (reference sequence). Here the CDR3 DNA reads TGTGCCAGTAGTTACAAAGGAGGGGCCTACGAGCAGTACTTC. Its protein product is CASSYKGGAYEQYF.

The V gene is TRBV5-1, the J gene TRBJ1-4; 7 positions match TRBD1. Trimming removed 0 bases from V and 7 bases from J; junction bases left unmatched: 6. Germline V gene lookup returns CDR1 SGHRS and CDR2 YFSETQ. The CDR3 has 15 residues. CDR3 sequence reads: CASSLGGTATEKLFF. The DNA of the CDR3 is TGCGCCAGCAGCTTGGGTGGGACAGCGACTGAAAAACTGTTTTTT.

V usage is TRBV15 and J usage is TRBJ1-6; 9 bases fit TRBD1. The junction had 15 bases not matched to a gene; V was cut back by 0 bases and J by 9 bases. CDR1 is LNHNV, CDR2 YYDKDF, per germline (reference sequence). This CDR3 spans 19 amino acids. This CDR3 reads CATSRDNRGRGQGASPLHF. DNA for the CDR3: TGTGCCACCAGCAGAGATAATCGGGGGCGGGGACAGGGCGCTTCACCCCTCCACTTT.

J is TRBJ2-7 and V is TRBV19, with TRBD2 identical over 12 bases. V shed 8 bases and J 2 bases; nucleotides not matched to a gene: 4. This CDR3 has 14 amino acids. The germline V gene has CDR1 LNHDA and CDR2 SQIVND (reference sequence). CDR3 in DNA: TGTGCCAGTCATGGGACTAGCGGGCCCTACGAGCAGTACTTC. This translates into CASHGTSGPYEQYF.

The chain carries TRBV29-1 and TRBJ1-2; tentative D call: TRBD1 (6 bases). This CDR3 comprises 16 residues. The V gene's germline CDR1 is SQVTM and CDR2 ANQGSEA. The V end lost 7 bases, the J end lost 3 bases, and 24 bases lay between the germline ends. The CDR3 protein is CSATRDTQLGYYGYTF. The CDR3 nucleotides read TGCAGCGCCACCCGGGACACACAACTTGGGTACTATGGCTACACCTTC.